A single T cell receptor beta chain is shown here with its context. This entry comes from a study of blood T cell repertoires in COVID-19. Study-level background: Spain, Italy and the United States supplied samples that represented acute and convalescent COVID-19. The cDNA or gDNA used as material had been derived from T cells, B-cell-depleted T cells, or PBMCs.

The CDR3 spans 17 residues. The V and J ends lost 1 base and 5 bases, in that order; junction bases with no gene match: 10. The germline V gene encodes CDR1 MNHNS and CDR2 SASEGT. How the authors handled the data: Cell counts per sample came from amplifying reference gene primers. Using immunoSEQ multiplex PCR, the repertoire was profiled, and TCRdb retains in-frame clones only, with some absent. The DNA gave D and trimming, while V, J and clone size come from that table. This table has about 12,000 clones, around 90% appearing once. The chain links TRBV6-1 to TRBJ1-1, with 10 bases aligning to TRBD1. Sequences were obtained from peripheral blood. This TCR derives from an older woman with active COVID-19. The CDR3 DNA follows: TGTGCCAGCAGTGAAGATGTGCGACAGGGGGCGCGGACTGAAGCTTTCTTT. Translation: CASSEDVRQGARTEAFF.